The 9 T cell receptor beta chains below were found in one sample sequenced in a study of T-cell memory formation after mild COVID-19. In TCRdb, the 5' RACE reads were re-called with MiXCR into one record per CDR3 protein. Altogether hundreds of thousands of distinct CDR3 sequences are present, about a sixth being singletons, with the ten largest covering approximately 12%. Sample: PBMCs or a T cell subset sorted from them (not recorded which). All receptors derive from an adult woman who had mild COVID-19 (a few samples of this study predate the infection). Cell type and time point are not known.

This clonotype was detected ten times or more. The chain uses TRBV5-1 and TRBJ2-3; TRBD2 matches 8 bases. Germline CDR1 reads SGHRS; CDR2 reads YFSETQ. Trimming removed 2 bases from V and 4 bases from J; junction bases left unmatched: 3. CDR3 size: 14 residues. The CDR3 sequence: CASSLTGGPDTQYF. DNA for the CDR3: TGCGCCAGCAGCTTAACGGGAGGGCCAGATACGCAGTATTTT.

This sequence joins TRBV29-1 and TRBJ1-1, with D uncertain. CDR3 size: 13 residues. The germline V and J ends were trimmed by 6 bases and 1 base, with 12 bases remaining between them. CDR1 is SQVTM and CDR2 is ANQGSEA in the germline V gene. CDR3 sequence reads: CSVESAANTEAFF. The CDR3 DNA is TGCAGCGTGGAAAGCGCTGCGAACACTGAAGCTTTCTTT.

This clonotype has only a few counts. The chain recombines TRBV5-1 with TRBJ2-4; D may be TRBD1 (7 bases). CDR1 SGHRS and CDR2 YFSETQ come from the germline V gene. CDR3 length equals 14 residues. The ends were cut back, 1 base at V and 8 bases at J, with 13 bases in the middle. The CDR3: CASSLSTGEDIQYF. The CDR3 DNA follows: TGCGCCAGCAGCTTGTCTACAGGGGAGGACATTCAGTACTTC. The entire variable domain, with the rest obtained from reference TRBV5-1 and TRBJ2-4, is as follows: KAGVTQTPRYLIKTRGQQVTLSCSPISGHRSVSWYQQTPGQGLQFLFEYFSETQRNKGNFPGRFSGRQFSNSRSEMNVSTLELGDSALYLCASSLSTGEDIQYFGAGTRLSVL.

Only a few counts were recorded for this clonotype. The chain joins TRBV3-1 to TRBJ2-7; 10 bases align to TRBD1. This CDR3 is 16 amino acids long. Germline loops: CDR1 LGHDT, CDR2 YNNKEL (reference sequence). V lost 6 bases to trimming and J lost 3 bases; unmatched junction nucleotides: 11. For the CDR3, the DNA is TGTGCCAGCAGTCCGGGACAGGGGAAGTCAGACTACGAGCAGTACTTC. Residues: CASSPGQGKSDYEQYF.

The table lists this clonotype with a few counts. The chain combines TRBV3-1 with TRBJ2-1; D gene ambiguous. Germline CDR1 is LGHDT and CDR2 is YNNKEL (reference sequence). V was cut by 1 base and J by 6 bases, with 16 bases left in between. CDR3 length: 16 amino acids. The CDR3 protein is CASSQVLLSSPNEQFF. The CDR3 region has the DNA TGTGCCAGCAGCCAAGTTTTACTATCTTCCCCCAATGAGCAGTTCTTC.

This clonotype occurred once. This chain uses TRBV19 with TRBJ2-1, with 10 bases matching TRBD2. Germline V CDR1 and CDR2: LNHDA, SQIVND (reference sequence). Trimming removed 9 bases from V and 0 bases from J; junction bases left unmatched: 5. This CDR3 has 15 amino acids. The CDR3 DNA reads TGTGCCAGCCGTAGCGGGGGGAGCTCCTACAATGAGCAGTTCTTC. Its protein product is CASRSGGSSYNEQFF.

This chain connects TRBV2 to TRBJ2-7; perhaps TRBD2 as D (5 bases). From germline, CDR1 is SNHLY and CDR2 FYNNEI. This CDR3 is built from 14 residues. Trimming stripped 6 bases from V and 2 bases from J, with 14 bases between. In nucleotides, the CDR3 is TGTGCCAGCAGGGAGAGCGGACCTCCCTACGAGCAGTACTTC. It is translated as CASRESGPPYEQYF.

CDR3 nucleotides: TGTGCCAGCAGCCCGCAGGGTACAGTGCAGCCCCAGCATTTT. Its protein product is CASSPQGTVQPQHF. V is TRBV7-9 and J is TRBJ1-5, with D possibly TRBD1 on 5 matching bases. Germline CDR1 reads SEHNR; CDR2 reads FQNEAQ (reference sequence). This CDR3 region has 14 residues. V lost 5 bases to trimming and J lost 7 bases, with 15 bases between them.

This rearrangement joins TRBV9 to TRBJ2-1, with D perhaps matching TRBD2 (5 bases). CDR3 size: 12 residues. Trimming removed 3 bases at V and 10 bases at J, with 11 bases between. CDR1 is SGDLS and CDR2 is YYNGEE in the germline V gene. The CDR3 protein is CASSAGSGEQFF. As DNA, the CDR3 is TGTGCCAGCAGCGCAGGATCGGGGGAGCAGTTCTTC.